The 18 T cell receptor beta chains given below trace back to one sample, sequenced in a study of T cells in localized non-small cell lung cancer. Produced via immunoSEQ multiplex PCR; TCRdb's table is partial and in-frame only. The sample consists of tens of thousands of clones, 87% of them appearing once. Sample: peripheral blood, taken before any cancer treatment. The receptor set was obtained from a man aged 35 to 70 with stage I squamous cell lung carcinoma.

This clone was detected a few times. This chain links TRBV2 with TRBJ1-1, with D possibly TRBD1 on 5 matching bases. Germline V lookup: CDR1 SNHLY, CDR2 FYNNEI. This CDR3 is built from 13 residues. The V end was cut by 10 bases, the J end by 1 base, with 13 bases between. CDR3 nucleotides: TGTGCCACCATTAGGGGAGAGAACACTGAAGCTTTCTTT. Amino acids: CATIRGENTEAFF.

The DNA for the CDR3 is TGTGCCAGCAGCTTGGGCCTGGGCTATAATGAAAAACTGTTTTTT. It specifies CASSLGLGYNEKLFF. The chain carries TRBV5-6 and TRBJ1-4; D unresolved. V was cut by 0 bases and J by 4 bases, with 10 bases left in between. The CDR3 has 15 amino acids. Looked up from germline, CDR1 is SGHDT and CDR2 is YYEEEE.

The chain combines TRBV7-9 with TRBJ1-1; a possible D gene is TRBD1 (5 bases). Per germline, CDR1 SEHNR and CDR2 FQNEAQ (reference sequence). V was pared by 3 bases and J by 3 bases, with 8 bases between. The length of the CDR3 is 13 residues. The CDR3 nucleotides read TGTGCCAGCAGCTTCACAGGATACACTGAAGCTTTCTTT. Its protein product is CASSFTGYTEAFF.

This chain connects TRBV7-2 to TRBJ1-5; unclear D gene. Germline V gene sequence: CDR1 SGHTA, CDR2 FQGNSA. The ends were cut back, 5 bases at V and 4 bases at J, with 6 bases in the middle. This CDR3 is 12 amino acids long. The CDR3 protein is CASSPKNQPQHF. For the CDR3, the DNA is TGTGCCAGCAGCCCAAAAAATCAGCCCCAGCATTTT.

This chain joins TRBV28 and TRBJ2-3; TRBD2 is a possible D gene (5 bases). The CDR3 runs 14 residues. Between the trimmed V and J ends, which lost 7 bases and 6 bases, there was a span of 17 bases. Germline V CDR1 and CDR2: MDHEN, SYDVKM. The CDR3 region is CASTGLTEADTQYF. For the CDR3, the DNA is TGTGCCAGCACGGGCCTAACGGAGGCGGATACGCAGTATTTT.

The rearrangement uses TRBV5-1 and TRBJ1-1; no clear D. The CDR3 length is 14 residues. Germline assignment: CDR1 SGHRS and CDR2 YFSETQ. V was cut by 4 bases and J by 2 bases, with 12 bases left in between. For the CDR3, the DNA is TGCGCCAGCAGCCCCCGGGCCCCCAACACTGAAGCTTTCTTT. It yields the protein CASSPRAPNTEAFF.

The chain employs TRBV5-8 and TRBJ1-1; 8 bases match TRBD1. Per the germline V gene, CDR1 is SGHTS and CDR2 is YDEGEE. CDR3 length: 15 residues. Unmatched junction bases numbered 4, after V lost 1 base and J lost 2 bases. CDR3 in amino acids: CASSLYRGVNTEAFF. As DNA, the CDR3 is TGTGCCAGCAGCTTGTACAGGGGGGTAAACACTGAAGCTTTCTTT.

The DNA of the CDR3 is TGTGCCAGCAGCCAAGGGACTAGTCCGAACATTCAGTACTTC. Amino acid sequence: CASSQGTSPNIQYF. The rearrangement links TRBV14 to TRBJ2-4; 7 bases fit TRBD2. The CDR3 has 14 amino acids. CDR1 and CDR2 (germline): SGHDN, FVKESK. V gave up 1 base and J gave up 7 bases; unmatched junction bases: 4.

The chain is built from TRBV7-7 and TRBJ2-7, with D perhaps TRBD2 (6 bases). Germline V gene sequence: CDR1 SSHAT, CDR2 FNYEAQ (reference sequence). The CDR3 loop spans 15 amino acids. Trimming shortened V by 5 bases and J by 4 bases, and 18 bases separated the two germline ends. CDR3 amino acids: CASSPLGGRRYEQYF. The CDR3 DNA sequence: TGTGCCAGCAGCCCTTTGGGGGGTCGGCGATACGAGCAGTACTTC.

The J gene is TRBJ1-1, the V gene TRBV7-9; D is uncertain. Trimming took 3 bases from V and 0 from J, leaving 5 bases between them. The CDR3 runs 13 residues. Germline CDR1 SEHNR, CDR2 FQNEAQ (reference sequence). CDR3 region: CASSFSLNTEAFF. The CDR3 nucleotides read TGTGCCAGCAGCTTCTCGTTGAACACTGAAGCTTTCTTT.

This sequence joins TRBV29-1 and TRBJ2-5, with 8 bases matching TRBD1. The CDR3 loop spans 14 amino acids. The ends lost 6 bases at V and 1 base at J; junction bases unmatched: 7. Germline V lookup: CDR1 SQVTM, CDR2 ANQGSEA. CDR3 nucleotides: TGCAGCGTGAGACAGGGGAGTAGCCAAGAGACCCAGTACTTC. It translates to CSVRQGSSQETQYF. The full variable domain, with the rest looked up from reference TRBV29-1 and TRBJ2-5, is SAVISQKPSRDICQRGTSLTIQCQVDSQVTMMFWYRQQPGQSLTLIATANQGSEATYESGFVIDKFPISRPNLTFSTLTVSNMSPEDSSIYLCSVRQGSSQETQYFGPGTRLLVL.

The J gene is TRBJ1-1, the V gene TRBV18; weak D call: TRBD1 (5 bases). Germline CDR1 reads KGHSH; CDR2 reads LQKENI. The CDR3 is 17 amino acids. Trimming shortened V by 1 base and J by 4 bases, and 19 bases separated the two germline ends. The CDR3 DNA is TGTGCCAGCTCACCACTAACGGACACGGGTAAGGCCACTGAAGCTTTCTTT. Encoded protein: CASSPLTDTGKATEAFF.

The chain links TRBV5-4 to TRBJ2-5; 7 nucleotides agree with TRBD2. This CDR3 is built from 15 residues. Germline values: CDR1 SGHNT, CDR2 YYREEE (reference sequence). After removal of 0 bases from V and 5 bases from J, the junction contained 7 bases not matched to a gene. CDR3 amino acids: CASSLGGGEGETQYF. CDR3 bases: TGTGCCAGCAGCTTGGGCGGGGGAGAAGGGGAGACCCAGTACTTC.

The rearrangement links TRBV27 to TRBJ2-2; tentative D call: TRBD1 (6 bases). CDR3 size: 18 residues. Germline loops: CDR1 MNHEY, CDR2 SMNVEV (reference sequence). Trimming took off 3 bases at V and 2 bases at J, with 19 bases between the two ends. DNA for the CDR3: TGTGCCAGCAGTTTCGGACAGAAGAGACAAATTAACACCGGGGAGCTGTTTTTT. Residues: CASSFGQKRQINTGELFF.

The chain is built from TRBV7-9 and TRBJ2-7; no clear D gene. Between the trimmed V and J ends, which lost 1 base and 6 bases, there was a span of 7 bases. The CDR3 runs to 12 residues. Germline CDR1 reads SEHNR; CDR2 reads FQNEAQ (reference sequence). The CDR3 DNA sequence: TGTGCCAGCAGCTTAGACTTGTCCGAGCAGTACTTC. This codes for CASSLDLSEQYF.

This chain uses TRBV11-2 with TRBJ2-1; D is tentatively TRBD1 or TRBD2 (5 bases each). V dropped 3 bases and J dropped 8 bases, with 14 bases sitting between them. CDR3 length: 14 residues. Germline V gives CDR1 SGHAT, CDR2 FQNNGV. CDR3 region: CASSLGVRGDEQFF. DNA for the CDR3: TGTGCCAGCAGCTTGGGGGTGAGGGGCGATGAGCAGTTCTTC.

This chain joins TRBV30 and TRBJ1-2, with 9 bases fitting TRBD1. Germline trimming cut 0 bases from V and 7 bases from J; bases unmatched to any gene: 9. CDR3 size: 15 residues. Germline values: CDR1 GTSNPN, CDR2 SVGIG (reference sequence). CDR3 region: CAWSVGQGEDGGYTF. CDR3 coding DNA: TGTGCCTGGAGTGTGGGACAGGGAGAGGATGGTGGCTACACCTTC.

This clone showed up just once. This rearrangement joins TRBV6-1 to TRBJ1-1, with 7 bases lining up with TRBD1. The CDR3 runs to 15 residues. The V gene end was trimmed by 4 bases and the J gene end by 0 bases; junction bases not matched to a gene: 5. The germline gives CDR1 MNHNS, CDR2 SASEGT. CDR3 bases: TGTGCCAGCAGTGGCCCTACAGGGGTGAACACTGAAGCTTTCTTT. This sequence encodes CASSGPTGVNTEAFF.